This T cell receptor beta chain was identified during a study of CD8 T cells in Susac syndrome. RNA amounts of roughly 0.5 to 1 ug underwent reverse transcription with random hexamers. TCRdb independently ran MiXCR on the immunoSEQ multiplex PCR reads; one entry per CDR3 protein. In the table there are 130,000 to 150,000 distinct CDR3 sequences, 90% to 95% of which are singletons. The CDR3 loop spans 14 amino acids. Trimming removed 2 bases at V and 2 bases at J, with 9 bases between. CDR1 SGHVS and CDR2 FNYEAQ come from the germline V gene. TEMRA cells were FACS-enriched, with CD8+ and CD4+ T cells isolated negatively.

The TCR originated in a human donor in good health. Sequencing used CD8+ T cells from PBMCs. The V gene is TRBV7-6, the J gene TRBJ2-5, with D uncertain. The chain's CDR3 is CASSLRAEQETQYF. The DNA for the CDR3 is TGTGCCAGCAGCTTACGCGCGGAACAAGAGACCCAGTACTTC. Full variable domain (rest looked up from reference TRBV7-6 and TRBJ2-5): GAGVSQSPRYKVTKRGQDVALRCDPISGHVSLYWYRQALGQGPEFLTYFNYEAQQDKSGLPNDRFSAERPEGSISTLTIQRTEQRDSAMYRCASSLRAEQETQYFGPGTRLLVL.